One TCR beta chain is described in this entry. No antigen is known for it. One junction end does not reproduce the germline sequence, and a read error may be involved. Other DNA variants within this sample encode the same CDR3. The sample comes from a study of cytomegalovirus exposure and HLA in healthy donors. Study at large: The roughly 120 validation repertoires used the same platform as the approximately 700 first-cohort repertoires (as reported by a later analysis).

Libraries were prepared by immunoSEQ multiplex PCR; TCRdb keeps only in-frame clonotypes and omits some of them. This sample yields some 73,000 clones, of which 85% to 90% are seen a single time; 3% to 4.5% belongs to the top ten. Overall study findings and caveats: Reports indicated that the classifier achieved high specificity and sensitivity in diagnosing cytomegalovirus status.

Germline CDR1 is SGHRS and CDR2 is YFSETQ. The CDR3 covers 14 residues. V usage is TRBV5-1 and J usage is TRBJ2-7, with 11 positions matching TRBD1. The TCR comes from a woman aged 18-29 years in good health and CMV-seropositive. Sequenced material: PBMCs. CDR3 region: CASSWGTGGNEQYF. The CDR3, as DNA: TGTGCCAGCAGCTGGGGGACAGGGGGAAACGAGCAGTACTTC.